These 9 T cell receptor beta chains were sequenced from one sample in a study of T cells expressing NK-cell markers. TCRdb re-called the 5' RACE reads; every CDR3 protein appears as one record, without DNA. This sample's table reports approximately 440,000 distinct CDR3 sequences. The sample taken for sequencing was blood T cells: a sorted CD56 or NKG2C T cell subset, CD4+ or CD8+ T cells, or bulk PBMC T cells (not recorded which). The source of these receptors is a woman between 45 and 60 years old in good health.

The CDR3 reads CASSLWGTVENYGYTF. The chain has TRBV5-1 and TRBJ1-2. Germline loops: CDR1 SGHRS, CDR2 YFSETQ. This CDR3 region has 16 residues.

The gene calls are TRBV27 and TRBJ2-3; absent DNA, TCRdb's TRBD2 call cannot be checked. Per the germline V gene, CDR1 is MNHEY and CDR2 is SMNVEV (reference sequence). This CDR3 region has 17 residues. The CDR3 is CASSSPLISGSTDTQYF.

This chain uses TRBV7-6 with TRBJ1-2. Germline CDR1 SGHVS, CDR2 FNYEAQ. The CDR3 runs to 14 residues. The CDR3 region is CASSSGQYSYGYTF.

The J gene is TRBJ1-2, the V gene TRBV10-3. The V gene's germline CDR1 is ENHRY and CDR2 SYGVKD. This CDR3 is built from 14 residues. CDR3 loop: CAISFRSGLYGYTF.

The rearrangement joins TRBV29-1 to TRBJ1-4; TCRdb gives TRBD1 as the D gene, but with no DNA this cannot be confirmed. This CDR3 spans 13 amino acids. The germline gives CDR1 SQVTM, CDR2 ANQGSEA. This CDR3 is CSVTTGAIEKLFF.

The V gene is TRBV20-1, the J gene TRBJ1-2; TCRdb picks TRBD1, but there is no DNA to check that call. The germline V gene has CDR1 DFQATT and CDR2 SNEGSKA (reference sequence). The CDR3 sequence is 16 residues long. The CDR3: CSARDLSGGESYGYTF.

The chain couples TRBV7-8 to TRBJ1-5. Germline V lookup: CDR1 SGHVS, CDR2 FQNEAQ. The CDR3 loop spans 15 amino acids. CDR3 protein: CASSPEGEGNQPQHF.

J is TRBJ2-2 and V is TRBV12-3 or TRBV12-4; TCRdb gives TRBD2 as the D gene, but with no DNA this cannot be confirmed. There are 15 residues in the CDR3. CDR3 in amino acids: CASSLASLNTGELFF.

The chain uses TRBV2 and TRBJ1-5; TCRdb's D call, TRBD1, is unchecked because there is no DNA. The CDR3 has 15 amino acids. Germline CDR1 SNHLY, CDR2 FYNNEI. The CDR3 reads CASSGDRGKSQPQHF.